These 26 T cell receptor beta chains originate from one sample sequenced in a study of blood T cell repertoires in COVID-19. Data came from immunoSEQ multiplex PCR; TCRdb stores just in-frame clones and leaves some out. The data contain about 160,000 clones, roughly 93% of them singletons. The sample consisted of peripheral blood. Source of these receptors: a man in his late teens or twenties with acute or convalescent COVID-19.

This chain connects TRBV7-9 to TRBJ2-1; 7 positions agree with TRBD1. V shed 5 bases, J shed 4 bases, and the junction held 11 bases outside the gene matches. The germline CDR1 and CDR2 sequences are SEHNR and FQNEAQ (reference sequence). There are 16 residues in the CDR3. CDR3 sequence: CASSPLRGTEYNEQFF. CDR3 sequence (DNA): TGTGCCAGCAGCCCATTAAGAGGGACAGAGTACAATGAGCAGTTCTTC.

V and J are TRBV28 and TRBJ2-7; TRBD1 aligns across 8 bases. The CDR3 is 15 residues long. The germline CDR1 and CDR2 sequences are MDHEN and SYDVKM. Trimming at V came to 6 bases and at J to 3 bases, leaving 10 bases not matched to a gene. The CDR3 sequence is CASSLPGQANYEQYF. The CDR3 DNA reads as TGTGCCAGCAGCCTCCCGGGACAGGCCAACTACGAGCAGTACTTC.

The genes are TRBV5-1 and TRBJ1-1; D not resolved. Germline assignment: CDR1 SGHRS and CDR2 YFSETQ. There are 13 residues in the CDR3. V dropped 1 base and J dropped 3 bases, with 7 bases sitting between them. CDR3 nucleotides: TGCGCCAGCAGCTTGACCGGAGACACTGAAGCTTTCTTT. Translated: CASSLTGDTEAFF.

The J gene is TRBJ2-2, the V gene TRBV5-6; no definite D call. V lost 0 bases and J 8 bases, leaving 5 bases between the germline ends. Germline values: CDR1 SGHDT, CDR2 YYEEEE. The CDR3 runs to 12 residues. CDR3 in DNA: TGTGCCAGCAGCTTGGTATATGGGGAGCTGTTTTTT. The encoded protein is CASSLVYGELFF.

The gene calls are TRBV7-8 and TRBJ2-7; tentatively, D is TRBD2 (5 bases). Germline CDR1 and CDR2: SGHVS and FQNEAQ. The CDR3 loop spans 15 amino acids. Between the trimmed V and J ends, which lost 5 bases and 0 bases, there was a span of 14 bases. The CDR3 coding sequence is TGTGCCAGCAGCCTAAGCTGGAGGAGCTCCTACGAGCAGTACTTC. Translated: CASSLSWRSSYEQYF.

The V and J genes are TRBV30 and TRBJ2-1, with D perhaps TRBD1 (5 bases). Germline assignment: CDR1 GTSNPN and CDR2 SVGIG (reference sequence). This CDR3 has 15 residues. The V end was cut by 4 bases, the J end by 1 base, with 14 bases between. CDR3 residues: CAWTRYKGSYNEQFF. The CDR3 DNA follows: TGTGCCTGGACACGTTATAAGGGGTCCTACAATGAGCAGTTCTTC.

This chain links TRBV7-8 with TRBJ1-2; 7 nucleotides match TRBD1. The V and J ends lost 0 bases and 3 bases, in that order; junction bases with no gene match: 4. Germline assignment: CDR1 SGHVS and CDR2 FQNEAQ. The CDR3 contains 15 residues. The CDR3 nucleotides read TGTGCCAGCAGCTTAGCAGGGGGCCAGTACTATGGCTACACCTTC. It is translated as CASSLAGGQYYGYTF.

This rearrangement joins TRBV27 to TRBJ2-1; 8 nucleotides align to TRBD2. This CDR3 has 16 residues. Germline V gene data show CDR1 as MNHEY and CDR2 as SMNVEV (reference sequence). The V gene end was trimmed by 6 bases and the J gene end by 1 base; junction bases not matched to a gene: 8. CDR3 loop: CASSPTSGYSYNEQFF. In DNA form, the CDR3 reads TGTGCCAGCAGCCCAACTAGCGGCTATTCCTACAATGAGCAGTTCTTC.

This rearrangement joins TRBV6-5 to TRBJ1-1; 7 positions match TRBD1. Germline CDR1 MNHEY, CDR2 SVGAGI. Losses at the gene ends were 6 bases for V and 4 bases for J; bases not matched to a gene: 5. This CDR3 is 13 amino acids long. CDR3 nucleotides: TGTGCCAGCAGCGAGACAGGGTTCACTGAAGCTTTCTTT. Amino acids: CASSETGFTEAFF.

This rearrangement joins TRBV6-1 to TRBJ1-2; D gene unclear. Trimming left V 2 bases short and J 7 bases short, with 11 bases between. The length of the CDR3 is 13 residues. Germline loops: CDR1 MNHNS, CDR2 SASEGT. The CDR3, as DNA: TGTGCCAGCAGTGAAACCCCTGGCGGTGGCTACACCTTC. This sequence encodes CASSETPGGGYTF.

The chain recombines TRBV6-4 with TRBJ2-1; 10 bases agree with TRBD2. Per the germline V gene, CDR1 is MRHNA and CDR2 is SNTAGT. With 2 bases clipped from V and 4 bases from J, the junction kept 2 bases outside the gene matches. The CDR3 consists of 15 residues. The CDR3 coding sequence is TGTGCCAGCAGTGACAGCGGGAGGGAATACAATGAGCAGTTCTTC. It translates to CASSDSGREYNEQFF.

The V and J genes are TRBV6-5 and TRBJ2-6; no clear D. Trimming cost V 4 bases and J 0 bases, with 4 bases left between them. This CDR3 spans 14 amino acids. Germline CDR1 reads MNHEY; CDR2 reads SVGAGI. The CDR3 DNA sequence: TGTGCCAGCAGTTCCCTCTCTGGGGCCAACGTCCTGACTTTC. This codes for CASSSLSGANVLTF.

The CDR3 here is CAWRGSPVGSPLHF. CDR3 sequence (DNA): TGTGCCTGGAGGGGGAGCCCAGTCGGGTCACCCCTCCACTTT. The chain uses TRBV30 and TRBJ1-6; no clear D. Trimming stripped 3 bases from V and 10 bases from J, with 16 bases between. The length of the CDR3 is 14 residues. In germline, CDR1 is GTSNPN, CDR2 SVGIG (reference sequence).

V and J are TRBV27 and TRBJ1-5, with TRBD1 matching 7 bases. The CDR3 is made up of 17 amino acids. The V gene end was trimmed by 5 bases and the J gene end by 0 bases; junction bases not matched to a gene: 10. Per the germline V gene, CDR1 is MNHEY and CDR2 is SMNVEV (reference sequence). The CDR3 nucleotides read TGTGCCAGCAGTAAACAGGGGCCGGGGAATAGCAATCAGCCCCAGCATTTT. Translation gives CASSKQGPGNSNQPQHF.

This chain's CDR3 is CASTQPGLAGGGEQFF. Written as DNA, the CDR3 is TGTGCCAGTACTCAACCGGGACTAGCGGGGGGAGGTGAGCAGTTCTTC. The V and J genes are TRBV7-8 and TRBJ2-1; 15 bases match TRBD2. Losses at the gene ends were 9 bases for V and 9 bases for J; bases not matched to a gene: 12. The germline CDR1 and CDR2 sequences are SGHVS and FQNEAQ. CDR3 size: 16 residues.

This chain joins TRBV5-8 and TRBJ2-2; maybe TRBD2 (7 bases). The CDR3 extends over 15 amino acids. Trimming removed 3 bases from V and 6 bases from J, with 15 bases in between. CDR1 is SGHTS and CDR2 is YDEGEE in the germline V gene. CDR3 coding DNA: TGTGCCAGCAGCTCCCTGGGGGGGGCAGCCGGGGAGCTGTTTTTT. This encodes CASSSLGGAAGELFF.

The rearrangement joins TRBV6-6 to TRBJ2-5; TRBD2 matches 12 bases. After removal of 5 bases from V and 5 bases from J, the junction contained 9 bases not matched to a gene. Germline V gives CDR1 MNHNY, CDR2 SVGAGI (reference sequence). CDR3 length: 16 amino acids. DNA of the CDR3: TGTGCCAGCAGTGCCCCTAGCGGGAGGGCCGGTGAGACCCAGTACTTC. Residues: CASSAPSGRAGETQYF.

CDR3 amino acids: CASSFSLAGAGETQYF. CDR3 in DNA: TGCGCCAGCAGCTTTTCACTAGCGGGAGCAGGGGAGACCCAGTACTTC. The chain recombines TRBV5-1 with TRBJ2-5; TRBD2 agrees at 11 bases. The CDR3 is 16 amino acids. Trimming took 2 bases from V and 5 from J; bases not matched to a gene: 8. CDR1 SGHRS and CDR2 YFSETQ come from the germline V gene.

The rearrangement joins TRBV14 to TRBJ1-1, with D uncertain. The CDR3 totals 13 residues. V was pared by 2 bases and J by 3 bases, with 7 bases between. Germline V gene data show CDR1 as SGHDN and CDR2 as FVKESK. Here the CDR3 DNA reads TGTGCCAGCAGCCAACGCTCGGACACTGAAGCTTTCTTT. Protein: CASSQRSDTEAFF. Variable domain in full (rest from reference TRBV14 and TRBJ1-1): EAGVTQFPSHSVIEKGQTVTLRCDPISGHDNLYWYRRVMGKEIKFLLHFVKESKQDESGMPNNRFLAERTGGTYSTLKVQPAELEDSGVYFCASSQRSDTEAFFGQGTRLTVV.

The rearrangement joins TRBV2 to TRBJ1-2; D remains unclear. Between the trimmed V and J ends, which lost 6 bases and 8 bases, there was a span of 7 bases. The CDR3 is 10 amino acids. Per germline, CDR1 SNHLY and CDR2 FYNNEI. The CDR3 DNA follows: TGTGCCAGCAGGGCCAAAGGCTACACCTTC. Protein: CASRAKGYTF.

CDR3 region: CAWAGQGETQYF. The CDR3 DNA follows: TGTGCCTGGGCGGGACAGGGGGAGACCCAGTACTTC. The chain is built from TRBV30 and TRBJ2-5; TRBD1 aligns across 10 bases. The junction had 2 bases not matched to a gene; V was cut back by 5 bases and J by 5 bases. The CDR3 totals 12 residues. Germline V gene data show CDR1 as GTSNPN and CDR2 as SVGIG (reference sequence).

This clone was counted ten times or more. CDR3: CASSLYRPIDTIYF. The CDR3 DNA is TGCGCCAGCAGCTTGTACAGACCAATAGACACCATATATTTT. V and J are TRBV5-1 and TRBJ1-3; D remains ambiguous. Between the trimmed V and J ends, which lost 1 base and 8 bases, there was a span of 13 bases. The germline V gene has CDR1 SGHRS and CDR2 YFSETQ. There are 14 residues in the CDR3. Full variable domain (missing parts from reference TRBV5-1 and TRBJ1-3): KAGVTQTPRYLIKTRGQQVTLSCSPISGHRSVSWYQQTPGQGLQFLFEYFSETQRNKGNFPGRFSGRQFSNSRSEMNVSTLELGDSALYLCASSLYRPIDTIYFGEGSWLTVV.

This clone was observed a single time. The chain carries TRBV5-4 and TRBJ2-4; D is possibly TRBD1 (5 bases). Germline V lookup: CDR1 SGHNT, CDR2 YYREEE (reference sequence). CDR3 length: 17 residues. V was clipped by 0 bases and J by 0 bases, with 13 bases between them. As DNA, the CDR3 is TGTGCCAGCAGCTTGGGGGGCATACCCGTAGCCAAAAACATTCAGTACTTC. Encoded protein: CASSLGGIPVAKNIQYF.

The chain combines TRBV5-6 with TRBJ1-1; 10 bases match TRBD1. Trimming cost V 5 bases and J 1 base; bases outside gene matches: 2. This CDR3 is 14 amino acids long. Germline CDR1 reads SGHDT; CDR2 reads YYEEEE. CDR3 amino acids: CASSWDRGNTEAFF. In DNA, the CDR3 is TGTGCCAGCAGTTGGGACAGGGGGAACACTGAAGCTTTCTTT. Full variable domain (outside the CDR3, taken from reference TRBV5-6 and TRBJ1-1): DAGVTQSPTHLIKTRGQQVTLRCSPKSGHDTVSWYQQALGQGPQFIFQYYEEEERQRGNFPDRFSGHQFPNYSSELNVNALLLGDSALYLCASSWDRGNTEAFFGQGTRLTVV.

The J gene is TRBJ1-6, the V gene TRBV5-4, with D perhaps TRBD1 (6 bases). Germline assignment: CDR1 SGHNT and CDR2 YYREEE (reference sequence). The CDR3 extends over 14 amino acids. V lost 0 bases and J lost 9, with 10 bases in between. Written as DNA, the CDR3 is TGTGCCAGCAGCTTGGACAGGGAACTTTCACCCCTCCACTTT. Translated: CASSLDRELSPLHF. The full variable domain, completed using reference TRBV5-4 and TRBJ1-6, is ETGVTQSPTHLIKTRGQQVTLRCSSQSGHNTVSWYQQALGQGPQFIFQYYREEENGRGNFPPRFSGLQFPNYSSELNVNALELDDSALYLCASSLDRELSPLHFGNGTRLTVT.

V and J are TRBV27 and TRBJ1-6; 9 nucleotides match TRBD1. Germline V gene data show CDR1 as MNHEY and CDR2 as SMNVEV (reference sequence). V was pared by 5 bases and J by 7 bases, with 6 bases of the junction left unmatched. This CDR3 spans 15 amino acids. CDR3 protein: CASSLTGTGNSPLHF. The CDR3 coding sequence is TGTGCCAGCAGTCTCACTGGGACAGGGAATTCACCCCTCCACTTT.